This T cell receptor (beta chain) was obtained from a study of blood T cell repertoires in COVID-19. Trimming cost V 2 bases and J 3 bases; bases outside gene matches: 8. This CDR3 comprises 16 residues. In its sample, this clone was seen once. Repertoires were generated with immunoSEQ multiplex PCR, while TCRdb's copy carries only in-frame clones and drops some. The sample has a few hundred thousand clones, roughly 84% seen once. The source is a woman between 25 and 40 years old who had recovered from COVID-19. Sequenced: PBMCs or T cells enriched from blood (not recorded which). V and J are TRBV23-1 and TRBJ2-5; 8 positions match TRBD1. TRBV23-1 is designated an ORF whose function remains uncertain. The CDR3 region is CASSQAGPGGEETQYF. The CDR3 DNA is TGCGCCAGCAGTCAAGCAGGGCCAGGGGGCGAAGAGACCCAGTACTTC.